The rows below give T cell receptor beta chains drawn from one sample of a study of T cell changes during pregnancy in multiple sclerosis. Method: immunoSEQ multiplex PCR; TCRdb's copy keeps in-frame clones and lacks some. The profile shows 48,000 or so clones, 88% of them singletons. Sequencing was performed on CD4+ T cells from peripheral blood mononuclear cells, taken in the second trimester of pregnancy. Source of these receptors: a female donor with multiple sclerosis, enrolled in a pregnancy study. The CDR3 runs from the conserved cysteine through the conserved F or W. D genes are given only for firm matches. Clone size is not always given. Where it is, it says once, few, many or a class for expanded clones.

D	V	J	size	DNA	CDR3
.	TRBV27	TRBJ1-1	.	TGTGCCAGCAGTTCCCGTCAGGCGGGAGTGGGTACTGAAGCTTTCTTT	CASSSRQAGVGTEAFF
TRBD1	TRBV7-9	TRBJ1-1	.	TGTGCCAGCAGACCGACAGGGTATACTGAAGCTTTCTTT	CASRPTGYTEAFF
TRBD1	TRBV19	TRBJ1-3	.	TGTGCCAGTTCGAAGACAGGGCCTGGAAACACCATATATTTT	CASSKTGPGNTIYF
TRBD1	TRBV11-2	TRBJ1-4	.	TGTGCCAGCAGCTTTTTCGGGACAGGGGAAAAACTGTTTTTT	CASSFFGTGEKLFF
TRBD1	TRBV29-1	TRBJ2-7	.	TGCAGCACCGGGACAGGGGACGAGCAGTACTTC	CSTGTGDEQYF
.	TRBV18	TRBJ2-5	.	TGTGCCAGCTCGCTACGGACTAAAGAGACCCAGTACTTC	CASSLRTKETQYF
TRBD1	TRBV6-5	TRBJ2-4	.	TGTGCCAGCAGTTACTCCTCAGGGGGTAGAGACATTCAGTACTTC	CASSYSSGGRDIQYF
TRBD2	TRBV5-1	TRBJ2-1	few	TGCGCCAGCAGCTTGACTAGCGGACCCTACAATGAGCAGTTCTTC	CASSLTSGPYNEQFF
TRBD2	TRBV7-2	TRBJ2-7	.	TGTGCCAGCAGACGTGGGGGGGGTGTTGGCGAGCAGTACTTC	CASRRGGGVGEQYF
TRBD1	TRBV30	TRBJ2-5	.	TGTGCCTGGAGTGAAATACAGGGGGCTCGGGAGACCCAGTACTTC	CAWSEIQGARETQYF
TRBD2	TRBV5-1	TRBJ2-2	.	TGCGCCAGCAGCTTGAGCGGGGAGGGCACCGGGGAGCTGTTTTTT	CASSLSGEGTGELFF
.	TRBV28	TRBJ1-2	.	TGTGCCAGCACTCCCCGGACAGATATCTATGGCTACACCTTC	CASTPRTDIYGYTF
TRBD1	TRBV18	TRBJ2-7	.	TGTGCCAGCTCACCATACATACTAGGACAGGAAACCTACGAGCAGTACTTC	CASSPYILGQETYEQYF
TRBD1	TRBV19	TRBJ1-5	.	TGTGCCAGTAGCCAAGGACAGGGTGGCGATCAGCCCCAGCATTTT	CASSQGQGGDQPQHF
.	TRBV5-8	TRBJ2-1	.	TGTGCCAGCGCGGCCAGGGCCAGAGGTATTGAGCAGTTCTTC	CASAARARGIEQFF
TRBD2	TRBV5-1	TRBJ2-1	.	TGCGCCAGCAGCATGACTAGCGGGATGAATGAGCAGTTCTTC	CASSMTSGMNEQFF
TRBD1	TRBV5-4	TRBJ1-1	.	TGTGCCAGCAGCCCCTGGAAGACAGGGGGGAACACTGAAGCTTTCTTT	CASSPWKTGGNTEAFF
TRBD2	TRBV6-5	TRBJ2-7	.	TGTGCCAGCAGAAGGACTAGCGGGAGGTGGTGGCAGTACTTC	CASRRTSGRWWQYF
.	TRBV4-2	TRBJ2-1	.	TGTGCCAGCAGCCAAGACGGCCTAGCGAGCGACAATGAGCAGTTCTTC	CASSQDGLASDNEQFF
TRBD2	TRBV4-2	TRBJ2-3	once	TGTGCCAGCAGCCTGAAGAGGGACTACACAGATACGCAGTATTTT	CASSLKRDYTDTQYF
.	TRBV5-1	TRBJ2-1	.	TGCGCCAGCAGCCTTCTATCAGCGAGCTCCTACAATGAGCAGTTCTTC	CASSLLSASSYNEQFF
.	TRBV30	TRBJ1-2	.	TGTGCCTGGAGGGGCCAGTTAGACTATGGCTACACCTTC	CAWRGQLDYGYTF
TRBD2	TRBV7-3	TRBJ2-1	.	TGTGCCAGCAGCAAAATAGCGGGAGACAATGAGCAGTTCTTC	CASSKIAGDNEQFF
.	TRBV11-3	TRBJ2-3	.	TGTGCCAGCAGCTTAGGATCTAGCGGCACAGATACGCAGTATTTT	CASSLGSSGTDTQYF
TRBD1	TRBV19	TRBJ1-1	few	TGTGCCAGTACGGGGGACAGGGGAACTGAAGCTTTCTTT	CASTGDRGTEAFF
.	TRBV11-2	TRBJ1-1	once	TGTGCCAGCAGCTTAGGTCGACATACAAAAACTGAAGCTTTCTTT	CASSLGRHTKTEAFF
TRBD1	TRBV28	TRBJ1-5	few	TGTGCCAGCAGTCCCCGGACAGGGGAGAGCAATCAGCCCCAGCATTTT	CASSPRTGESNQPQHF
TRBD1	TRBV15	TRBJ2-2	.	TGTGCCACCGGGACAGAGAACACCGGGGAGCTGTTTTTT	CATGTENTGELFF
TRBD1	TRBV10-2	TRBJ2-5	.	TGCGCCAGCAGTGTGCCGACAGGGCAGGGGACCCAGTACTTC	CASSVPTGQGTQYF
.	TRBV2	TRBJ2-5	.	TGTGCCAGCAGTGAAAGGCAGGGCATTTGGTCGACCCAGTACTTC	CASSERQGIWSTQYF
TRBD1	TRBV29-1	TRBJ2-2	.	TGCAGCGTTGGGCAACCGGGACAGGTGACCGGGGAGCTGTTTTTT	CSVGQPGQVTGELFF
TRBD1	TRBV6-1	TRBJ1-2	.	TGTGCCAGCAGTGAAGGGGACAGGGCGAGCCATGGCTACACCTTC	CASSEGDRASHGYTF
TRBD1	TRBV10-3	TRBJ1-5	.	TGTGCCATCAGTGAGGGACAGGGACTTTCCTCCAATCAGCCCCAGCATTTT	CAISEGQGLSSNQPQHF
TRBD2	TRBV5-1	TRBJ2-5	.	TGCGCCAGCAGCTTGGTGCGGGAGCCTCAAGAGACCCAGTACTTC	CASSLVREPQETQYF
.	TRBV6-6	TRBJ2-5	.	TGTGCCAGCAGTTACAACGGTGAAGGGAGGGAGACCCAGTACTTC	CASSYNGEGRETQYF
.	TRBV30	TRBJ2-1	.	TGTGCCTGGAGTCCCCCGGGATCCGAGCAGTTCTTC	CAWSPPGSEQFF
.	TRBV27	TRBJ1-1	.	TGTGCCAGCAGTCCCTACCTGAACACTGAAGCTTTCTTT	CASSPYLNTEAFF